These T cell receptor beta chains were read from a single sample in a study of blood T cell repertoires in COVID-19. The table came from immunoSEQ multiplex PCR; TCRdb's copy has only in-frame clones and leaves some out. The data hold 180,000 or so clones, with 65% to 85% observed a single time. Sequenced material: peripheral blood. The receptor source for this set is a human donor with acute or convalescent COVID-19. The donor label of this sample is uncertain. Each CDR3 is given with its conserved first and last residue. A D gene is named only where the DNA matches it firmly. Clone size appears in some rows only: once, few, many, or a class for an expanded clone.

>-|-|TRBJ2-3|TRBV6-5
TGTGCCAGCAACCCAGGGTGGGCCACAGATACGCAGTATTTT
CASNPGWATDTQYF
>-|-|TRBJ1-2|TRBV6-1
TGTGCCAGCAGTGAATCCCCCTACCATGGCTACACCTTC
CASSESPYHGYTF
>-|-|TRBJ2-3|TRBV11-2
TGTGCCAGCTTAGGGACTGGTTCGGGAACGCAGTATTTT
CASLGTGSGTQYF
>TRBD2|-|TRBJ2-1|TRBV29-1
TGCAGCGCCTCCCTGACTAGCGGGGGAGAGCAGTTCTTC
CSASLTSGGEQFF
>-|-|TRBJ1-2|TRBV7-9
TGTGCCAGCAGCTTGGCCTATTTTGAGGCAGGGATCTATGGCTACACCTTC
CASSLAYFEAGIYGYTF
>-|-|TRBJ2-5|TRBV12-1
TGTGCCAGCAGCTTACGACTAGCGGGGGCCCTTCAAGAGACCCAGTACTTC
CASSLRLAGALQETQYF
>TRBD2|-|TRBJ2-5|TRBV18
TGTGCCAGCTCACTTAGCGGGGTAGAAGAGACCCAGTACTTC
CASSLSGVEETQYF
>TRBD2|few|TRBJ2-5|TRBV2
TGTGCCAGCACCGGAAGGACTAGTTGGGGGACCCAGTACTTC
CASTGRTSWGTQYF
>TRBD2|-|TRBJ2-1|TRBV9
TGTGCCAGCAGCGCCGGGACTACCCTCTACAATGAGCAGTTCTTC
CASSAGTTLYNEQFF
>TRBD1|-|TRBJ1-2|TRBV2
TGTGCCAGCCAAAGACAGGGGACTAACTATGGCTACACCTTC
CASQRQGTNYGYTF
>-|-|TRBJ2-1|TRBV28
TGTGCCAGCACCCTCCCCGAGGCCTACAATGAGCAGTTCTTC
CASTLPEAYNEQFF
>TRBD2|once|TRBJ2-7|TRBV28
TGTGCCAGCAGTCTCCCCGGCGGGCTAGCGGGGGGACGCGAGCAGTACTTC
CASSLPGGLAGGREQYF